The next 5 T cell receptor beta chains were all read from a single sample in a study of T cell responses to AZD1222 COVID-19 vaccine. Measured with immunoSEQ multiplex PCR; TCRdb has only the in-frame clones, and not every one. Of 95,000 to 110,000 clones in the sample, over 75% were seen once. The sequenced sample was peripheral blood, obtained on day 0 of AZD1222 vaccination. These receptors originate from an adult in good health.

The chain recombines TRBV11-2 with TRBJ1-2; D ambiguous. This CDR3 region has 13 residues. Germline V gene data show CDR1 as SGHAT and CDR2 as FQNNGV. The V end lost 0 bases, the J end lost 13 bases, and 15 bases lay between the germline ends. CDR3 coding DNA: TGTGCCAGCAGCTTAGACCGCCGGTTCGGACCCACCTTC. Translation gives CASSLDRRFGPTF.

The chain joins TRBV4-1 to TRBJ2-3; D is unresolved. Trimming took 4 bases from V and 7 from J, leaving 12 bases between them. The CDR3 contains 13 residues. Germline-derived CDR1 and CDR2 are MGHRA and YSYEKL. The CDR3 protein is CASSLHWSNTQYF. The CDR3 DNA follows: TGCGCCAGCAGCCTACACTGGTCAAATACGCAGTATTTT.

The chain recombines TRBV5-1 with TRBJ1-4; TRBD1 matches 12 bases. The CDR3 length is 18 residues. V was clipped by 7 bases and J by 3 bases; unmatched bases: 13. CDR1 and CDR2 (germline): SGHRS, YFSETQ. CDR3 coding DNA: TGCGCCAGCGGGATTTCCGGGACAGGGGGCAGCTCTAATGAAAAACTGTTTTTT. The encoded protein is CASGISGTGGSSNEKLFF.

The chain recombines TRBV9 with TRBJ2-7; D gene ambiguous. The CDR3 length is 13 residues. Trimming took off 0 bases at V and 6 bases at J, with 10 bases between the two ends. Germline CDR1 SGDLS, CDR2 YYNGEE. The chain's CDR3 is CASSVEGRTEQYF. In nucleotides, the CDR3 is TGTGCCAGCAGCGTAGAGGGTAGGACCGAGCAGTACTTC.

The chain combines TRBV19 with TRBJ2-3, with unresolved D. The germline V gene encodes CDR1 LNHDA and CDR2 SQIVND (reference sequence). Trimming left V 2 bases short and J 4 bases short, with 7 bases between. This CDR3 has 13 residues. In DNA, the CDR3 is TGTGCCAGTAGTATAAAGGAACCAGATACGCAGTATTTT. It yields the protein CASSIKEPDTQYF.